This TCR beta chain was identified during a study of cytomegalovirus exposure and HLA in healthy donors. This clone has just a few counts. CDR1 is MNHNS and CDR2 is SASEGT in the germline V gene. The CDR3 is made up of 13 amino acids. V trimming: 9 bases; J trimming: 1 base; junction bases outside the gene matches: 2. Both 60 Vbeta primers and 13 Jbeta primers went into the PCR. The data were produced by immunoSEQ multiplex PCR, yet TCRdb's version contains in-frame clones alone and is incomplete. The sample carries about 160,000 clones, 75% to 90% recorded once. The sequenced material came from PBMCs. The V gene is TRBV6-1, the J gene TRBJ2-1; 8 bases agree with TRBD2. This receptor was identified in a girl aged 2-10 years in good health and CMV-seropositive. The CDR3 loop reads CASSGISYNEQFF. The DNA of the CDR3 is TGTGCCAGTAGCGGGATTTCCTACAATGAGCAGTTCTTC.